A single sample is the source of the 8 T cell receptor beta chains below, sequenced in a study of T cells in Graves' hyperthyroidism and ophthalmopathy. It was RNA transcripts that yielded the amplified TCR beta CDR3 regions. First-round RT-PCR targeting the TCR CDR3 was performed with the HTBI primer set. TCRdb passed the multiplex PCR reads through MiXCR, listing each CDR3 protein once. The table includes over 350,000 distinct CDR3 sequences, roughly 15% detected once. The sample comprised blood. These receptors were taken from a man aged 18 to 30 with Graves' ophthalmopathy.

V is TRBV7-9 and J is TRBJ2-3; 8 bases are shared with TRBD1. The CDR3 totals 15 residues. The germline V gene encodes CDR1 SEHNR and CDR2 FQNEAQ (reference sequence). Trimming cost V 5 bases and J 4 bases; bases outside gene matches: 8. CDR3 DNA sequence: TGTGCCAGCAGCCGACAGGGGATCCGACCAGATACGCAGTATTTT. Translation: CASSRQGIRPDTQYF.

This clonotype was detected only once. V gene TRBV13 combines with J gene TRBJ1-4, with 7 bases fitting TRBD1. Per germline, CDR1 PRHDT and CDR2 FYEKMQ (reference sequence). Trimming removed 4 bases from V and 6 bases from J; junction bases left unmatched: 2. This CDR3 has 13 amino acids. CDR3 bases: TGTGCCAGCAGCTCCACAGGGGATGAAAAACTGTTTTTT. This encodes CASSSTGDEKLFF.

The genes are TRBV5-1 and TRBJ2-3; D gene unclear. Trimming removed 2 bases at V and 0 bases at J, with 7 bases between. This CDR3 has 14 residues. Germline-derived CDR1 and CDR2 are SGHRS and YFSETQ. As DNA, the CDR3 is TGCGCCAGCAGCTTCTGGGCTAGCACAGATACGCAGTATTTT. Translating gives CASSFWASTDTQYF. Full variable domain (missing parts from reference TRBV5-1 and TRBJ2-3): KAGVTQTPRYLIKTRGQQVTLSCSPISGHRSVSWYQQTPGQGLQFLFEYFSETQRNKGNFPGRFSGRQFSNSRSEMNVSTLELGDSALYLCASSFWASTDTQYFGPGTRLTVL.

This clonotype was seen many times. The chain joins TRBV20-1 to TRBJ1-4; D call uncertain. There are 16 residues in the CDR3. The ends were cut back, 0 bases at V and 8 bases at J, with 19 bases in the middle. Germline CDR1 DFQATT, CDR2 SNEGSKA (reference sequence). The CDR3, as DNA: TGCAGTGCTAGAGATGTGGAACGAGCGGTGGGGGAAAAACTGTTTTTT. Its translation is CSARDVERAVGEKLFF.

The chain employs TRBV29-1 and TRBJ2-3; 8 bases line up with TRBD1. The CDR3 contains 13 residues. Germline CDR1 and CDR2: SQVTM and ANQGSEA. J gave up 3 bases and V 7 bases, and 6 bases lay outside the gene matches. The DNA for the CDR3 is TGCAGCGGCTGGACAGGGACGACAGATACGCAGTATTTT. Translated, it gives CSGWTGTTDTQYF.

This clonotype was seen ten or more times. The rearrangement uses TRBV28 and TRBJ2-7; D is possibly TRBD2 (6 bases). Germline CDR1 MDHEN, CDR2 SYDVKM. The CDR3 length is 14 residues. V lost 7 bases to trimming and J lost 1 base, with 14 bases between them. Here the CDR3 DNA reads TGTGCCAGCATCTCCGGGGACTCATCCTACGAGCAGTACTTC. It specifies CASISGDSSYEQYF.

This clonotype was detected once. The V gene is TRBV24-1, the J gene TRBJ2-1; D possibly corresponds to TRBD1 (5 bases). The J call is uncertain, as TRBJ2-7 better fits the DNA end. The CDR3 has 14 residues. Per germline, CDR1 KGHDR and CDR2 SFDVKD. CDR3 sequence: CATSDRGIYNEQYF. Here the CDR3 DNA reads TGTGCCACCAGTGATAGGGGCATCTACAATGAGCAGTACTTC.

This clonotype was detected a few times. This chain connects TRBV4-3 to TRBJ2-3; D is unresolved. The CDR3 extends over 16 amino acids. V shed 1 base and J shed 0 bases, with 11 bases lying between them. Germline CDR1 reads LGHNA; CDR2 reads YSLEER. CDR3 sequence: CASSQVTTPSTDTQYF. The CDR3 DNA sequence: TGCGCCAGCAGCCAAGTCACCACCCCCAGCACAGATACGCAGTATTTT.